The T cell receptor (beta chain) described here comes from a study of brain T cells in children with intractable seizures. Generated by immunoSEQ multiplex PCR, the TCRdb table keeps only in-frame clones and is missing some. This sample has over 95,000 clones, with around 94% found just once. The CDR3 length is 14 residues. Germline values: CDR1 MNHNY, CDR2 SVGAGI (reference sequence). Trimming took 0 bases from V and 4 from J, leaving 9 bases between them. The genes are TRBV6-6 and TRBJ1-2, with D perhaps TRBD1 (6 bases). This material consisted of peripheral blood, taken at surgery. This receptor was identified in a boy less than two years old with hemimegalencephaly and intractable seizures. In DNA, the CDR3 is TGTGCCAGCAGTTACTCAGTAGGGGGCTATGGCTACACCTTC. The encoded protein is CASSYSVGGYGYTF.